Shown below are 17 T cell receptor beta chains from a single sample sequenced in a study of cytomegalovirus exposure and HLA in healthy donors. It was with 60 Vbeta and 13 Jbeta primers that the PCR ran. TCRdb's copy holds only in-frame clones and misses some; the assay was immunoSEQ multiplex PCR. The table lists about 90,000 clones, 70% of them singletons. The specimen was PBMCs. The receptors were sampled from a woman aged 50 to 65 in good health and CMV-seropositive.

In this sample, this clone turned up a few times. CDR3 DNA: TGTGCCAGTAGTATCAGGGGGAGCACCACCGGGGAGCTGTTTTTT. It yields the protein CASSIRGSTTGELFF. The chain has TRBV19 and TRBJ2-2, with 7 bases that match TRBD1. Trimming removed 3 bases from V and 4 bases from J; junction bases left unmatched: 5. The germline gives CDR1 LNHDA, CDR2 SQIVND (reference sequence). The CDR3 runs 15 residues.

The chain combines TRBV5-4 with TRBJ2-5, with 10 bases identical to TRBD2. In germline, CDR1 is SGHNT, CDR2 YYREEE (reference sequence). The junction had 10 bases not matched to a gene; V was cut back by 0 bases and J by 5 bases. There are 17 residues in the CDR3. DNA of the CDR3: TGTGCCAGCAGCTTGGATGGCCATACTAGCGGGACGGAGACCCAGTACTTC. Its protein is CASSLDGHTSGTETQYF.

The chain has TRBV6-6 and TRBJ1-5; D is possibly TRBD1 (6 bases). Per the germline V gene, CDR1 is MNHNY and CDR2 is SVGAGI (reference sequence). V was shortened by 8 bases and J by 1 base, with 9 bases between the two germline ends. The CDR3 covers 13 residues. The DNA for the CDR3 is TGTGCCAGCGTCAGGGGCAGCAATCAGCCCCAGCATTTT. It yields the protein CASVRGSNQPQHF.

By proportion, this clone is medium-sized. The rearrangement joins TRBV25-1 to TRBJ1-3; D gene unclear. CDR1 is MGHDK, CDR2 SYGVNS, per germline. The V end lost 8 bases, the J end lost 8 bases, and 10 bases lay between the germline ends. This CDR3 has 11 residues. CDR3 DNA sequence: TGTGCCAGCGCGGCCGGAGACACCATATATTTT. It specifies CASAAGDTIYF.

The chain is built from TRBV19 and TRBJ2-1; 10 bases line up with TRBD2. Trimming cost V 7 bases and J 0 bases; bases outside gene matches: 6. The CDR3 spans 16 residues. Germline values: CDR1 LNHDA, CDR2 SQIVND (reference sequence). CDR3 amino acids: CASTGLASSSYNEQFF. CDR3 coding DNA: TGTGCCAGTACGGGACTAGCGTCCAGCTCCTACAATGAGCAGTTCTTC.

This chain connects TRBV5-6 to TRBJ1-5, with D possibly being TRBD1 (5 bases). The V gene's germline CDR1 is SGHDT and CDR2 YYEEEE. Trimming stripped 7 bases from V and 2 bases from J, with 13 bases between. CDR3 length: 14 residues. In DNA form, the CDR3 reads TGTGCCAGCCTGAAGGGAGGGGGCAATCAGCCCCAGCATTTT. Translation: CASLKGGGNQPQHF.

The chain couples TRBV7-2 to TRBJ2-1; 8 bases fit TRBD2. Trimming took 3 bases from V and 9 from J; bases not matched to a gene: 4. The CDR3 loop spans 13 amino acids. Germline CDR1 SGHTA, CDR2 FQGNSA. CDR3 sequence reads: CASSFSGSIEQFF. The CDR3 nucleotides read TGTGCCAGCAGCTTCAGCGGGAGTATTGAGCAGTTCTTC.

J is TRBJ2-1 and V is TRBV7-6, with D possibly matching TRBD2 (6 bases). CDR1 SGHVS and CDR2 FNYEAQ come from the germline V gene. Trimming pared 3 bases from V and 1 base from J, leaving 13 bases between. CDR3 length: 16 residues. The CDR3: CASSFLTGDSYNEQFF. CDR3 coding DNA: TGTGCCAGCAGCTTTTTGACGGGAGATTCCTACAATGAGCAGTTCTTC.

Details on this clone: Other DNA sequences in the same sample also yield this CDR3. The rearrangement links TRBV4-1 to TRBJ1-2, with 11 bases aligning to TRBD1. V lost 4 bases to trimming and J lost 3 bases; unmatched junction nucleotides: 1. The CDR3 loop spans 14 amino acids. Germline CDR1 and CDR2: MGHRA and YSYEKL. The CDR3 bases are TGCGCCAGCAGCCCGGGACAGGGGGACTATGGCTACACCTTC. This encodes CASSPGQGDYGYTF.

This chain connects TRBV23-1 to TRBJ2-7, with TRBD1 identical over 9 bases. TRBV23-1 is an open reading frame whose function is uncertain. The length of the CDR3 is 17 residues. V was pared by 0 bases and J by 0 bases, with 6 bases of the junction left unmatched. In DNA form, the CDR3 reads TGCGCCAGCAGTCAATCACTCGGGGGACAGGGCTCCTACGAGCAGTACTTC. It codes for CASSQSLGGQGSYEQYF.

This clone was picked up one time. V is TRBV7-9 and J is TRBJ2-3, with 8 bases fitting TRBD2. The CDR3 loop spans 16 amino acids. Per the germline V gene, CDR1 is SEHNR and CDR2 is FQNEAQ (reference sequence). V lost 5 bases and J lost 3; bases outside the gene matches: 10. CDR3: CASSALAEGTTDTQYF. The CDR3 bases are TGTGCCAGCAGCGCACTAGCGGAGGGGACGACAGATACGCAGTATTTT.

This clone was recorded a few times. The genes are TRBV5-4 and TRBJ2-6; 12 nucleotides align to TRBD1. The germline CDR1 and CDR2 sequences are SGHNT and YYREEE (reference sequence). V shed 0 bases and J 2 bases; nucleotides not matched to a gene: 6. The CDR3 extends over 19 amino acids. The CDR3 here is CASSLGGTGGAAGANVLTF. Written as DNA, the CDR3 is TGTGCCAGCAGCTTGGGCGGGACAGGGGGCGCAGCTGGGGCCAACGTCCTGACTTTC.

J is TRBJ2-1 and V is TRBV5-4; 9 bases line up with TRBD2. Trimming cost V 0 bases and J 6 bases; bases outside gene matches: 7. Germline CDR1 and CDR2: SGHNT and YYREEE (reference sequence). The CDR3 runs to 16 residues. CDR3 DNA: TGTGCCAGCAGCTTGGGTTGGGCGGGAGGGGGCAATGAGCAGTTCTTC. This codes for CASSLGWAGGGNEQFF.

This sequence joins TRBV6-5 and TRBJ1-4; 9 bases agree with TRBD1. Germline V lookup: CDR1 MNHEY, CDR2 SVGAGI. The CDR3 length is 16 residues. Germline trimming cut 0 bases from V and 5 bases from J; bases unmatched to any gene: 4. CDR3 DNA: TGTGCCAGCAGTTACTCCCCACAGGGGGCAAATGAAAAACTGTTTTTT. Translation gives CASSYSPQGANEKLFF.

The chain uses TRBV7-9 and TRBJ1-1; D possibly corresponds to TRBD1 (6 bases). V was shortened by 4 bases and J by 0 bases, with 9 bases between the two germline ends. The CDR3 sequence is 14 residues long. CDR1 is SEHNR and CDR2 is FQNEAQ in the germline V gene (reference sequence). Here the CDR3 reads CASSSGDMNTEAFF. CDR3 bases: TGTGCCAGCAGCTCAGGGGATATGAACACTGAAGCTTTCTTT.

The V gene is TRBV30, the J gene TRBJ1-3, with D unresolved. V lost 5 bases and J 3 bases, leaving 14 bases between the germline ends. CDR1 GTSNPN and CDR2 SVGIG come from the germline V gene (reference sequence). The CDR3 is 14 amino acids. CDR3 sequence reads: CAWDPGVDGNTIYF. CDR3 sequence (DNA): TGTGCCTGGGATCCCGGAGTAGATGGAAACACCATATATTTT. The full variable domain, its missing parts supplied by reference TRBV30 and TRBJ1-3, is SQTIHQWPATLVQPVGSPLSLECTVEGTSNPNLYWYRQAAGRGLQLLFYSVGIGQISSEVPQNLSASRPQDRQFILSSKKLLLSDSGFYLCAWDPGVDGNTIYFGEGSWLTVV.

CDR3 DNA sequence: TGCGCCAGCAGCCAAGGCGGGGGCCGGACACATTATGGCTACACCTTC. This translates into CASSQGGGRTHYGYTF. The rearrangement uses TRBV4-1 and TRBJ1-2; weak D call: TRBD1 (6 bases). Trimming took 1 base from V and 5 from J, leaving 17 bases between them. Germline V gene sequence: CDR1 MGHRA, CDR2 YSYEKL. This CDR3 region has 16 residues.